A selection of T cell receptor beta chains follows, all from one sample in a study of CD8 T cells in ankylosing spondylitis. TCRdb processed the 5' RACE reads anew with MiXCR; each CDR3 protein has one entry. The repertoire includes some 700,000 distinct CDR3 sequences, roughly 19% of them detected once, and about a fifth sits in the top ten. The sample consisted of blood, either unsorted or a sorted T cell fraction (not recorded which). These TCRs come from a male donor with ankylosing spondylitis. Both conserved end residues are part of each CDR3. A D gene is named only where the DNA matches it firmly. Some rows have no size entry. The others give once, few or many, or a class for an expanded clone.

v_gene,d_gene,j_gene,abundance,CDR3aa,CDR3nt
TRBV18,-,TRBJ1-5,-,CASSPFGEQPQHF,TGTGCCAGCTCACCATTCGGGGAACAGCCCCAGCATTTT
TRBV9,TRBD2,TRBJ2-1,-,CASSVGLAVAFNEQFF,TGTGCCAGCAGCGTAGGTCTAGCGGTGGCCTTCAATGAGCAGTTCTTC
TRBV5-1,TRBD2,TRBJ2-1,-,CASSFEGGLAGVRQFF,TGCGCCAGCAGCTTTGAGGGGGGGCTAGCGGGAGTGCGGCAGTTCTTC
TRBV5-5,-,TRBJ2-1,few,CASSLVTSETQFF,TGTGCCAGCAGCTTGGTCACTAGTGAAACCCAGTTCTTC
TRBV5-4,TRBD2,TRBJ2-3,-,CASSPQLAGGTDTQYF,TGTGCCAGCAGCCCGCAGCTAGCGGGAGGCACAGATACGCAGTATTTT
TRBV6-2/TRBV6-3,TRBD2,TRBJ2-3,-,CASSDGLAVWDTQYF,TGTGCCAGCAGCGATGGACTAGCGGTTTGGGATACGCAGTATTTT
TRBV5-1,-,TRBJ2-5,few,CASSFPSIEETQYF,TGCGCCAGCAGCTTTCCATCTATCGAAGAGACCCAGTACTTC
TRBV11-3,-,TRBJ2-3,few,CASSLEGWGTDTQYF,TGTGCCAGCAGCTTAGAAGGGTGGGGAACAGATACGCAGTATTTT
TRBV12-3/TRBV12-4,TRBD1,TRBJ2-1,few,CASSFNLGTGRNEQFF,TGTGCCAGCAGTTTTAATTTGGGGACAGGGCGGAATGAGCAGTTCTTC
TRBV12-3/TRBV12-4,-,TRBJ1-1,few,CASSTRGGGSNTEAFF,TGTGCCAGCAGCACAAGGGGGGGAGGATCGAACACTGAAGCTTTCTTT
TRBV7-9,TRBD1,TRBJ1-4,few,CASSSSLTGEVDEKLFF,TGTGCCAGCAGCTCTTCCCTAACAGGGGAGGTTGATGAAAAACTGTTTTTT
TRBV5-6,-,TRBJ1-6,many,CASSFKNSPLHF,TGTGCCAGCAGCTTCAAGAATTCACCCCTCCACTTT
TRBV11-3,TRBD2,TRBJ2-1,-,CASSPWTCGGDYNEQFF,TGTGCCAGCAGTCCTTGGACTTGCGGGGGGGACTACAATGAGCAGTTCTTC
TRBV27,-,TRBJ2-1,-,CASTPWWPLSSYNEQFF,TGTGCCAGCACCCCTTGGTGGCCACTAAGCTCCTACAATGAGCAGTTCTTC
TRBV12-2,-,TRBJ2-3,-,CASRFIRTGGPDTQYF,TGTGCAAGTCGCTTTATTCGGACAGGGGGGCCAGATACGCAGTATTTT
TRBV5-1,TRBD2,TRBJ2-7,-,CASSLARGLAYEQYF,TGCGCCAGCAGCTTGGCCAGGGGACTAGCCTACGAGCAGTACTTC
TRBV27,-,TRBJ2-7,-,CASSHFGGYEQYF,TGTGCCAGCAGTCATTTTGGGGGATACGAGCAGTACTTC
TRBV18,-,TRBJ2-2,many,CASSPTSTGELFF,TGTGCCAGCTCACCTACGTCCACCGGGGAGCTGTTTTTT
TRBV7-9,-,TRBJ2-4,many,CASSYVGSGDIQYF,TGTGCCAGCAGTTACGTGGGGAGTGGGGACATTCAGTACTTC
TRBV7-9,-,TRBJ2-5,-,CASSLGQVAEETQYF,TGTGCCAGCAGCTTAGGACAGGTAGCCGAAGAGACCCAGTACTTC
TRBV7-8,-,TRBJ2-2,-,CASSWNSANTGELFF,TGTGCCAGCAGCTGGAATAGCGCAAACACCGGGGAGCTGTTTTTT
TRBV9,TRBD2,TRBJ2-1,few,CASSVAASGNNEQFF,TGTGCCAGCAGCGTAGCGGCTAGCGGCAACAATGAGCAGTTCTTC
TRBV12-3/TRBV12-4,-,TRBJ2-1,few,CASSGWGEQFF,TGTGCCAGCAGCGGTTGGGGGGAGCAGTTCTTC
TRBV6-1,-,TRBJ1-5,few,CASSEWGGLDQPQHF,TGTGCCAGCAGTGAATGGGGGGGGTTGGATCAGCCCCAGCATTTT
TRBV27,TRBD1,TRBJ1-2,-,CASRQGAGYGYTF,TGTGCCAGCAGACAGGGGGCAGGCTATGGCTACACCTTC
TRBV12-3/TRBV12-4,TRBD2,TRBJ2-5,-,CASSLGGGAGETQYF,TGTGCCAGCAGTTTAGGCGGGGGGGCCGGGGAGACCCAGTACTTC
TRBV25-1,-,TRBJ1-6,-,CASSEYVGVYSPLHF,TGTGCCAGCAGTGAATATGTGGGGGTCTATTCACCCCTCCACTTT
TRBV7-2,TRBD2,TRBJ2-7,-,CASSQYSGRGYEQYF,TGTGCCAGCAGCCAATATAGCGGGAGGGGTTACGAGCAGTACTTC
TRBV4-2,-,TRBJ2-1,-,CASSRLGARAYSYNEQFF,TGTGCCAGCAGCCGACTCGGGGCTAGGGCTTACTCCTACAATGAGCAGTTCTTC
TRBV28,-,TRBJ2-5,many,CASSTGTSLKETQYF,TGTGCCAGCAGCACCGGAACTAGCCTAAAAGAGACCCAGTACTTC
TRBV3-1,TRBD2,TRBJ2-5,-,CASSLSLAGGLETQYF,TGTGCCAGCAGCCTCAGCCTAGCGGGGGGGCTTGAGACCCAGTACTTC
TRBV20-1,TRBD1,TRBJ2-3,-,CSARDIGTGLTDTQYF,TGCAGTGCTAGAGATATAGGGACAGGGCTCACAGATACGCAGTATTTT
TRBV12-3/TRBV12-4,TRBD2,TRBJ2-3,few,CASSHPPPGGGDPDTQYF,TGTGCCAGCAGCCACCCCCCACCGGGAGGGGGGGACCCAGATACGCAGTATTTT
TRBV29-1,-,TRBJ1-1,few,CSVVRANTEAFF,TGCAGCGTTGTCCGGGCCAACACTGAAGCTTTCTTT
TRBV12-3/TRBV12-4,-,TRBJ2-1,few,CASSLASTYNEQFF,TGTGCCAGCAGTTTAGCCTCTACGTACAATGAGCAGTTCTTC
TRBV7-9,-,TRBJ2-5,-,CASSLRYTGAQETQYF,TGTGCCAGCAGCCTCAGATACACGGGAGCGCAAGAGACCCAGTACTTC
TRBV12-3/TRBV12-4,-,TRBJ1-2,-,CASSRDIFNYGYTF,TGTGCCAGCAGCCGGGACATCTTTAACTATGGCTACACCTTC
TRBV6-2/TRBV6-3,TRBD1,TRBJ2-7,few,CASRADRGSEQYF,TGTGCCAGCCGAGCCGACAGGGGATCCGAGCAGTACTTC
TRBV20-1,-,TRBJ1-1,-,CRIGMNTEAFF,TGCAGAATAGGGATGAACACTGAAGCTTTCTTT
TRBV6-2/TRBV6-3,-,TRBJ2-1,few,CASSYSGYNEQFF,TGTGCCAGCAGTTACTCGGGGTACAATGAGCAGTTCTTC
TRBV5-1,TRBD1,TRBJ2-1,-,CASSLPIFRDRGSYNEQFF,TGCGCCAGCAGCTTGCCCATCTTCCGGGACAGAGGCTCCTACAATGAGCAGTTCTTC
TRBV2,-,TRBJ1-2,-,CASTLDATNYGYTF,TGTGCCAGCACCTTGGACGCAACTAACTATGGCTACACCTTC
TRBV6-5,-,TRBJ2-5,-,CASSYSSGKETQYF,TGTGCCAGCAGTTACTCATCAGGGAAAGAGACCCAGTACTTC
TRBV12-3/TRBV12-4,-,TRBJ2-7,few,CASSHQSYEQYF,TGTGCCAGCAGTCATCAGTCCTACGAGCAGTACTTC
TRBV12-3/TRBV12-4,TRBD1,TRBJ1-1,-,CASSPGQGGSDTEAFF,TGTGCCAGCAGTCCGGGACAGGGGGGTTCGGACACTGAAGCTTTCTTT
TRBV5-4,TRBD1,TRBJ1-2,few,CASSGQGIYGYTF,TGTGCCAGCAGTGGACAGGGAATCTATGGCTACACCTTC
TRBV2,-,TRBJ1-2,-,CASSEPGDGYTF,TGTGCCAGCAGTGAACCGGGGGATGGCTACACCTTC
TRBV2,TRBD2,TRBJ2-3,-,CASRGDYLTQYF,TGTGCCAGCAGGGGGGACTACCTGACGCAGTATTTT
TRBV24-1,TRBD2,TRBJ2-1,few,CATSDTGTSGNNEQFF,TGTGCCACCAGTGACACCGGGACTAGCGGAAACAATGAGCAGTTCTTC
TRBV6-1,TRBD1,TRBJ1-6,-,CASSRRTGGYNSPLHF,TGTGCCAGCAGTCGCCGGACAGGGGGCTATAATTCACCCCTCCACTTT
TRBV12-3/TRBV12-4,TRBD2,TRBJ2-3,few,CASSPLAGAPDTQYF,TGTGCCAGCAGTCCCCTAGCGGGGGCGCCAGATACGCAGTATTTT
TRBV20-1,TRBD2,TRBJ2-1,-,CSTLPTSGRARNEQFF,TGCAGTACCTTACCGACTAGCGGGAGGGCCAGAAATGAGCAGTTCTTC
TRBV5-1,-,TRBJ2-7,many,CASSLEGGSSYEQYF,TGCGCCAGCAGCTTGGAAGGCGGATCATCCTACGAGCAGTACTTC